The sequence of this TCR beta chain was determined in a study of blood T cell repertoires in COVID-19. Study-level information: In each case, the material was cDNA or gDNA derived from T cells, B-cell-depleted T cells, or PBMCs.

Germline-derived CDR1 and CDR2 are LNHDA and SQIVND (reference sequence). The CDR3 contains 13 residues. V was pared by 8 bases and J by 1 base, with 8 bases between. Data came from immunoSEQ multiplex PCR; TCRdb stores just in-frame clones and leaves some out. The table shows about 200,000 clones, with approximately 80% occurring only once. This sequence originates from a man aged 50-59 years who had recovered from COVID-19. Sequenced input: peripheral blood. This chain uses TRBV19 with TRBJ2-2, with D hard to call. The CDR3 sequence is CASSPENTGELFF. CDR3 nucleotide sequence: TGTGCCAGTTCTCCAGAGAACACCGGGGAGCTGTTTTTT.